These 8 T cell receptor beta chains were sequenced from one sample in a study of T cells expressing NK-cell markers. TCRdb reworked the 5' RACE reads into one entry per CDR3 protein, no DNA. Its clone listing holds about 380,000 distinct CDR3 sequences. The sample comprised blood T cells: a sorted CD56 or NKG2C T cell subset, CD4+ or CD8+ T cells, or bulk PBMC T cells (not recorded which). The receptors come from a man between 18 and 69 years old in good health.

The chain is built from TRBV20-1 and TRBJ2-5; TCRdb names TRBD2, which stays unverified in the absence of DNA. Germline lookup yields CDR1 DFQATT and CDR2 SNEGSKA (reference sequence). The CDR3 is 11 amino acids. The chain's CDR3 is CSALAKETQYF.

The chain joins TRBV29-1 to TRBJ2-3; there is no DNA to check the TCRdb D call of TRBD1. Germline values: CDR1 SQVTM, CDR2 ANQGSEA. The CDR3 is made up of 14 amino acids. CDR3 sequence reads: CSVKMGQGAGTQYF.

The chain couples TRBV5-1 to TRBJ1-4. This CDR3 spans 14 amino acids. Germline CDR1 reads SGHRS; CDR2 reads YFSETQ. The CDR3 region is CASSLNTPAYKLFF. The whole variable domain, filled in from reference TRBV5-1 and TRBJ1-4, reads KAGVTQTPRYLIKTRGQQVTLSCSPISGHRSVSWYQQTPGQGLQFLFEYFSETQRNKGNFPGRFSGRQFSNSRSEMNVSTLELGDSALYLCASSLNTPAYKLFFGSGTQLSVL.

This chain joins TRBV5-1 and TRBJ2-3; TCRdb gives TRBD1 as the D gene, but with no DNA this cannot be confirmed. CDR1 and CDR2 (germline): SGHRS, YFSETQ. This CDR3 contains 18 residues. This chain's CDR3 is CASSLGRRAGAYTDTQYF. Drawing the rest from reference TRBV5-1 and TRBJ2-3, the complete variable domain is KAGVTQTPRYLIKTRGQQVTLSCSPISGHRSVSWYQQTPGQGLQFLFEYFSETQRNKGNFPGRFSGRQFSNSRSEMNVSTLELGDSALYLCASSLGRRAGAYTDTQYFGPGTRLTVL.

V and J are TRBV3-1 and TRBJ1-4. Germline-derived CDR1 and CDR2 are LGHDT and YNNKEL (reference sequence). This CDR3 is 15 amino acids long. CDR3 region: CASSPGFSPNEKLFF.

The chain is built from TRBV6-6 and TRBJ1-2. The CDR3 covers 13 residues. Germline CDR1 MNHNY, CDR2 SVGAGI (reference sequence). Here the CDR3 reads CASSYRDLAGYTF.

This chain links TRBV6-5 with TRBJ1-6; TCRdb outputs TRBD1, but without DNA this stays unchecked. The length of the CDR3 is 15 residues. CDR1 is MNHEY, CDR2 SVGAGI, per germline. CDR3 sequence: CASSLQGAVDSPLHF.

The chain employs TRBV11-2 and TRBJ1-2; TCRdb proposes TRBD1, but this gene call is untestable without DNA. The germline V gene encodes CDR1 SGHAT and CDR2 FQNNGV. There are 14 residues in the CDR3. The CDR3 loop reads CASSLQGGVFGYTF.